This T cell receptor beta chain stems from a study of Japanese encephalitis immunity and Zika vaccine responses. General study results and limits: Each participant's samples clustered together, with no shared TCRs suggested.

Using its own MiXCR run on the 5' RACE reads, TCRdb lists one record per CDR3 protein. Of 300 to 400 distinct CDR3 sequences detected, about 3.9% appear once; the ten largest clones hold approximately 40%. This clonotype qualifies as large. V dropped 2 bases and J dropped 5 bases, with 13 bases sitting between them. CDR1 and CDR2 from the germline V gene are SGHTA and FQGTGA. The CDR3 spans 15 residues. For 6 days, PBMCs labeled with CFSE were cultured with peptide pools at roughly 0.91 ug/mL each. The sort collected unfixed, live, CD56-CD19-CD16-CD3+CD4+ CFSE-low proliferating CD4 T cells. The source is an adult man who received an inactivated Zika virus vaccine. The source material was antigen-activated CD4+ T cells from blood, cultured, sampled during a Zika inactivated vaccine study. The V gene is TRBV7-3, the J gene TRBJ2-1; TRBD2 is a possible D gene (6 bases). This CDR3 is CASSLDTGTHNEQFF. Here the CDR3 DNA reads TGTGCCAGCAGCTTAGATACCGGGACTCACAATGAGCAGTTCTTC.